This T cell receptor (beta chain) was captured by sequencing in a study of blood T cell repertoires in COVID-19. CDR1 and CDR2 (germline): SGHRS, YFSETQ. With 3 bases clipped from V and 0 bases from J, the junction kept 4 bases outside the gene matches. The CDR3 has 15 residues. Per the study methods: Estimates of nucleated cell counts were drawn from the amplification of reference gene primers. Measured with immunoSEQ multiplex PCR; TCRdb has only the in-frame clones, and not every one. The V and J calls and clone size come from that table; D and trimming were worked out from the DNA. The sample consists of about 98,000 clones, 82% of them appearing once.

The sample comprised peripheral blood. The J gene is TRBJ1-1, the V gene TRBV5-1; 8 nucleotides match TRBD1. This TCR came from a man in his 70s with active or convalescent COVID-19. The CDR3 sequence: CASSSRQGMNTEAFF. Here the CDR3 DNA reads TGCGCCAGCAGCTCAAGACAGGGGATGAACACTGAAGCTTTCTTT.